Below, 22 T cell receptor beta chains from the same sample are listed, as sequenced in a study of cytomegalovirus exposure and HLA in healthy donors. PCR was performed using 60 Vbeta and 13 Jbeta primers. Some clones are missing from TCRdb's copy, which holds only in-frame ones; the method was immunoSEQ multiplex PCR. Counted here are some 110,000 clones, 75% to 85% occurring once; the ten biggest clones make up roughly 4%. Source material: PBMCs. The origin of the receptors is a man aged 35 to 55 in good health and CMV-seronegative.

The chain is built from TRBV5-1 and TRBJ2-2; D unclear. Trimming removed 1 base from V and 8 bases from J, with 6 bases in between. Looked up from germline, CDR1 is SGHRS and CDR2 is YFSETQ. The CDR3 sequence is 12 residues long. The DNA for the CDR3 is TGCGCCAGCAGCTTGAAAGCTGGGGAGCTGTTTTTT. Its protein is CASSLKAGELFF.

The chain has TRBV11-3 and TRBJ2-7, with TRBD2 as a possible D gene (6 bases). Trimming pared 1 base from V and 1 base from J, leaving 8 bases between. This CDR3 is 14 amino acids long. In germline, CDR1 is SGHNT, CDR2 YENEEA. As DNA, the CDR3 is TGTGCCAGCAGCTTAGGCGGGGAGTCCTACGAGCAGTACTTC. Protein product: CASSLGGESYEQYF.

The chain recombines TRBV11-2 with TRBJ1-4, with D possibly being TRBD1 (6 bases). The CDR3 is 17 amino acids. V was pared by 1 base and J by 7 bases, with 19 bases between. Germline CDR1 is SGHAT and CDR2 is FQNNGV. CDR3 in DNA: TGTGCCAGCAGCTTAGCCCTTGGTCTTAGGGGGATTGAAAAACTGTTTTTT. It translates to CASSLALGLRGIEKLFF.

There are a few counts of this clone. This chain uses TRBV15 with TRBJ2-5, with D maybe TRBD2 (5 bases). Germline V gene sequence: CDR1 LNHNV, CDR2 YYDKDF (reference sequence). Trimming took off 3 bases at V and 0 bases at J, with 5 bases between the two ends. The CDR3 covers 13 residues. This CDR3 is CATSRTNQETQYF. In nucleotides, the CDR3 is TGTGCCACCAGCAGGACTAACCAAGAGACCCAGTACTTC.

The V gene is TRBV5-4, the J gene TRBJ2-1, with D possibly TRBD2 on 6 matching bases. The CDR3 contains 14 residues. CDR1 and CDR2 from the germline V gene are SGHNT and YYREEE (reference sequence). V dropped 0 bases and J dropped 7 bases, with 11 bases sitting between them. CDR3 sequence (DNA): TGTGCCAGCAGCTTGGCAGGGAGGTGGAATGAGCAGTTCTTC. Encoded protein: CASSLAGRWNEQFF.

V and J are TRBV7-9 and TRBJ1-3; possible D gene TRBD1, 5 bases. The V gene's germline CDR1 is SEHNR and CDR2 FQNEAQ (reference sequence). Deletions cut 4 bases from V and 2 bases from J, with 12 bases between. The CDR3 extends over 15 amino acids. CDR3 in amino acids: CASSSGGTTGNTIYF. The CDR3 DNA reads TGTGCCAGCAGCTCCGGGGGGACGACTGGAAACACCATATATTTT.

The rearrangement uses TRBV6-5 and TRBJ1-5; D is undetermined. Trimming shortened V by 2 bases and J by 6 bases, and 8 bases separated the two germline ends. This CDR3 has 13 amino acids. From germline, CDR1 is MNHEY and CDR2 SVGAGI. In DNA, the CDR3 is TGTGCCAGCAGTTACGGGCTCGGTCAGCCCCAGCATTTT. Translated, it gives CASSYGLGQPQHF.

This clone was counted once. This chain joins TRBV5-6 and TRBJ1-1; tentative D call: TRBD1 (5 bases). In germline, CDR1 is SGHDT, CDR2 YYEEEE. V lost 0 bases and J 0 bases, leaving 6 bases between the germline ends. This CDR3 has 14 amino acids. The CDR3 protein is CASSLGRVNTEAFF. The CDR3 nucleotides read TGTGCCAGCAGCTTGGGCAGGGTGAACACTGAAGCTTTCTTT.

In DNA form, the CDR3 reads TGTGCCAGCAGCTTAGGTGAGGGAGCTGGGGCCAACGTCCTGACTTTC. This sequence encodes CASSLGEGAGANVLTF. The genes are TRBV11-3 and TRBJ2-6; D is perhaps TRBD2 (5 bases). The V and J ends lost 1 base and 2 bases respectively, with 9 bases between them. This CDR3 is built from 16 residues. The germline gives CDR1 SGHNT, CDR2 YENEEA.

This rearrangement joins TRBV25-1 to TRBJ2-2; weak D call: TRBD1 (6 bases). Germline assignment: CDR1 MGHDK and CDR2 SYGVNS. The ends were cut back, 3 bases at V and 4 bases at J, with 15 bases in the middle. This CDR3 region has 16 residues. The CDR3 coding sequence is TGTGCCAGCAGTGACCCGGGACATGGGAGCACCGGGGAGCTGTTTTTT. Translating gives CASSDPGHGSTGELFF.

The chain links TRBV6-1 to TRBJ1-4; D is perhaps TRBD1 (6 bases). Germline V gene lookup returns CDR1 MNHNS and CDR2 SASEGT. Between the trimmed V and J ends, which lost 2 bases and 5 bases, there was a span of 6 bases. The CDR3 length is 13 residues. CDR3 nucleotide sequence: TGTGCCAGCAGTGAACAGGGGAATGAAAAACTGTTTTTT. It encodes CASSEQGNEKLFF.

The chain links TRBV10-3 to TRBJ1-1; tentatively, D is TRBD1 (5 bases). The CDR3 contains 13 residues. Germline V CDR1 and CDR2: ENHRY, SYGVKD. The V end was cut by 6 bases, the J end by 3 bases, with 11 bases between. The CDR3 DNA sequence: TGTGCCATCAGGGGGGGGTTTGACACTGAAGCTTTCTTT. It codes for CAIRGGFDTEAFF.

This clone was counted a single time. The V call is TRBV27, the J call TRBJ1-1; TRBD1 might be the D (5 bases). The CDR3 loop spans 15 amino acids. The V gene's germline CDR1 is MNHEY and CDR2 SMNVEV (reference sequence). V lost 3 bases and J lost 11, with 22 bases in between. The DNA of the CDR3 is TGTGCCAGCAGTTTGTCGGACACAACCGCCAAGGAGGCTTTCTTT. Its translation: CASSLSDTTAKEAFF.

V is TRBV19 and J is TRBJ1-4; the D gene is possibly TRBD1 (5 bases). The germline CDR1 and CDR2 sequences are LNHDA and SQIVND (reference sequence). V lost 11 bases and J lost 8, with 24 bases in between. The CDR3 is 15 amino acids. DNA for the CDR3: TGTGCCTCAAGGAGTCAGCAGGGTTCCGTAGAAAAACTGTTTTTT. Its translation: CASRSQQGSVEKLFF.

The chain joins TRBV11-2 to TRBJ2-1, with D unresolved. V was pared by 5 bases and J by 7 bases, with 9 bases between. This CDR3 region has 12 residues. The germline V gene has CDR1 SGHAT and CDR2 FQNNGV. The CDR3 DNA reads TGTGCCAGCAGCCCAAGAGCGAATGAGCAGTTCTTC. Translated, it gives CASSPRANEQFF.

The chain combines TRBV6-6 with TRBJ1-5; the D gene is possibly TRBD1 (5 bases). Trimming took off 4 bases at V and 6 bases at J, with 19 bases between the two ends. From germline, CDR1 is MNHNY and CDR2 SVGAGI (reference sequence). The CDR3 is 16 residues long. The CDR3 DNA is TGTGCCAGCAGTTCAGACCCCATTGGAAGGGGTCAGCCCCAGCATTTT. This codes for CASSSDPIGRGQPQHF.

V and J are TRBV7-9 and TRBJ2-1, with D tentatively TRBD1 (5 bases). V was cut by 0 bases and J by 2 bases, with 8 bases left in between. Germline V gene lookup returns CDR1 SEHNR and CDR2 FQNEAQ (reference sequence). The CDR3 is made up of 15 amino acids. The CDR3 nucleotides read TGTGCCAGCAGCTTAGCCAGGGCCACCTACAATGAGCAGTTCTTC. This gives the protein CASSLARATYNEQFF.

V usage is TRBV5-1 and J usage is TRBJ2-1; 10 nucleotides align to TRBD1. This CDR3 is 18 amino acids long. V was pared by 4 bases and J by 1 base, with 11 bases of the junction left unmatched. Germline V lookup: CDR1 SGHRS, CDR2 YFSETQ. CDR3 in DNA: TGCGCCAGCAGCACGCAGGGACAGGGGATAGTGTCCTACAATGAGCAGTTCTTC. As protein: CASSTQGQGIVSYNEQFF.

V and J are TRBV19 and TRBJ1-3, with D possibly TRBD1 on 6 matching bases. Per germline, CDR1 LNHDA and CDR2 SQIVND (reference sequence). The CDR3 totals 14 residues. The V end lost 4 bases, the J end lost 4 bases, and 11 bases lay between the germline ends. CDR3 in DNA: TGTGCCAGTAGTACCAACAGGGCCGGAAACACCATATATTTT. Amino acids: CASSTNRAGNTIYF.

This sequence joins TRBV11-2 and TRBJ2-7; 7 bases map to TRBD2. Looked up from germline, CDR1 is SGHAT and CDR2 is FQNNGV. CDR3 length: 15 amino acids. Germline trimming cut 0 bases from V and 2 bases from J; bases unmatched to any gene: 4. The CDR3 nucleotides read TGTGCCAGCAGCTTAGAGGGGGGGTCTGCCTACGAGCAGTACTTC. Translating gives CASSLEGGSAYEQYF.

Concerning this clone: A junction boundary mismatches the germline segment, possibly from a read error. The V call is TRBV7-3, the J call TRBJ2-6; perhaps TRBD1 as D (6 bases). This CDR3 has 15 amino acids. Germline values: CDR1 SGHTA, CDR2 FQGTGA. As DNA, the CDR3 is TGTGCCAGCAGCTACAGGGTCTCTGGGGCCAACGGCCTGACTTTC. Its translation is CASSYRVSGANGLTF.

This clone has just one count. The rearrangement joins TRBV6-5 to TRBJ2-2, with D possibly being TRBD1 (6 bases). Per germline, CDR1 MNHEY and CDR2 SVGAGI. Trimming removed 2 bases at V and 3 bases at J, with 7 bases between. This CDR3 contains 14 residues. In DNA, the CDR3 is TGTGCCAGCAGTTACAGGGGGTACACCGGGGAGCTGTTTTTT. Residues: CASSYRGYTGELFF.